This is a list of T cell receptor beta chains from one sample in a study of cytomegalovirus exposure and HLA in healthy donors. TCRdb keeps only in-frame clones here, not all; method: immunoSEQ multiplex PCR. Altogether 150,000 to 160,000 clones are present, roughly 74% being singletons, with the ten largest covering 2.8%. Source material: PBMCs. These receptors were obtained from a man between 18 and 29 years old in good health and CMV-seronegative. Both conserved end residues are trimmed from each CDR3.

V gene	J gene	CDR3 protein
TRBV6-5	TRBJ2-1	ASSYLSENKQF
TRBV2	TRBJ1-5	ASSVQGAAQPQH
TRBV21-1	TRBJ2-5	ASSKPGEETQY
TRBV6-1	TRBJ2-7	ASGGRAYEQY
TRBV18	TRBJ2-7	ASSPIGQGINEQY
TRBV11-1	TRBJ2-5	ASSFSEVLQETQY
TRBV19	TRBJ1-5	ASTAGYNQPQH
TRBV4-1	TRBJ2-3	ASSPPRPGGQDTQY
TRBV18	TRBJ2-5	ASSPYGGETQY
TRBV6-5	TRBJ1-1	ASSPATEMNTEAF
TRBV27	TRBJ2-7	ASTGAVHEQY
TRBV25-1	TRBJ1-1	ASSDLGTGLNTEAF
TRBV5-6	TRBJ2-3	ASSFRGATDTQY
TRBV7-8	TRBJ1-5	ASSPGQANQPQH
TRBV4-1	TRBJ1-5	ASSLTENQPQH
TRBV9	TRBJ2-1	ASSPWRGGNNEQF
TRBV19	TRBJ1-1	ATQAPGGTEAF
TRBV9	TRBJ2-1	ASSVEAGRPIEQF
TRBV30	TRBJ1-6	AWGTGVSSYNSPLH
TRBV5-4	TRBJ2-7	ASSFAGGYEQY
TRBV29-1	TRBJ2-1	GGYYNEQF
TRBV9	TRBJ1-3	ASCGGGQTSSGNTIY
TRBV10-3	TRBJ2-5	AISDLAGSQETQY
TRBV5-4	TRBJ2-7	AASGRTYEQY
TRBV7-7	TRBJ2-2	ASSSLGTGELF
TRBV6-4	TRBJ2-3	ASRPGGSSDTQY
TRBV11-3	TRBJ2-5	ASSPGLAGDHPN
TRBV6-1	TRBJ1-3	ASSWTGTGNTIY
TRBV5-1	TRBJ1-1	ASSLELQSTEAF
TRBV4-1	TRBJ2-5	ASSLTSGGSYQETQY
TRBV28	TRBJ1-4	ASNPLWSNEKLF
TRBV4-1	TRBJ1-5	ASSLKSALGLRAQQPQH
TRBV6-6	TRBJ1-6	ASVTEAGVGSPLH
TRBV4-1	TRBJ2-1	ASSQDGGAVFNEQF
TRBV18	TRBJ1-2	ASSAGTGGGYT
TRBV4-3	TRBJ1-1	ASSRGGRGKTGAF
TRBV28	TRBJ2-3	ASSLVPGQGADTQY
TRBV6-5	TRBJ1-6	ASSDRDNSPLH
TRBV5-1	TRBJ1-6	ASSSGQGGSPLH
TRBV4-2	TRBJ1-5	ASSQELARNQPQH